Below are 13 T cell receptor beta chains sequenced from a single sample in a study of long-term antiretroviral therapy in people with HIV. This was the immunoSEQ v3.0 assay at survey level. Here immunoSEQ multiplex PCR was the method, and the copy in TCRdb shows in-frame clones only, minus some. Of about 16,000 clones in the sample, roughly 80% were seen once. The sample in question was unsorted PBMCs, obtained 1.2 years before starting antiretroviral therapy. These receptors were obtained from a young man with HIV.

The rearrangement links TRBV6-1 to TRBJ2-1; D is unclear. Germline CDR1 and CDR2: MNHNS and SASEGT. V was shortened by 2 bases and J by 5 bases, with 7 bases between the two germline ends. There are 13 residues in the CDR3. In DNA, the CDR3 is TGTGCCAGCAGTGAAAACCCGGACAATGAGCAGTTCTTC. It specifies CASSENPDNEQFF.

V usage is TRBV28 and J usage is TRBJ2-5; D remains unclear. Looked up from germline, CDR1 is MDHEN and CDR2 is SYDVKM. This CDR3 has 13 residues. Trimming removed 6 bases from V and 5 bases from J, with 13 bases in between. The CDR3 bases are TGTGCCAGCAGCTCTTTGACGAGGGAGACCCAGTACTTC. It yields the protein CASSSLTRETQYF.

This sequence joins TRBV13 and TRBJ2-7, with D unclear. The CDR3 runs 13 residues. Trimming stripped 5 bases from V and 0 bases from J, with 8 bases between. The germline V gene encodes CDR1 PRHDT and CDR2 FYEKMQ (reference sequence). Here the CDR3 reads CASSRTISYEQYF. In nucleotides, the CDR3 is TGTGCCAGCAGCCGCACTATCTCCTACGAGCAGTACTTC.

The chain combines TRBV7-2 with TRBJ2-3, with D hard to call. V was pared by 5 bases and J by 2 bases, with 5 bases between. This CDR3 contains 12 residues. The germline gives CDR1 SGHTA, CDR2 FQGNSA. This chain's CDR3 is CASSHNTDTQYF. In DNA, the CDR3 is TGTGCCAGCAGCCACAACACAGATACGCAGTATTTT. Complete variable domain (other parts from reference TRBV7-2 and TRBJ2-3): GAGVSQSPSNKVTEKGKDVELRCDPISGHTALYWYRQSLGQGLEFLIYFQGNSAPDKSGLPSDRFSAERTGGSVSTLTIQRTQQEDSAVYLCASSHNTDTQYFGPGTRLTVL.

The V and J genes are TRBV19 and TRBJ2-4; 7 positions agree with TRBD2. CDR1 is LNHDA and CDR2 is SQIVND in the germline V gene (reference sequence). The length of the CDR3 is 16 residues. V was pared by 0 bases and J by 5 bases, with 7 bases of the junction left unmatched. The chain's CDR3 is CASSIDGEGYQNIQYF. The DNA of the CDR3 is TGTGCCAGTAGTATAGATGGGGAGGGGTACCAAAACATTCAGTACTTC.

The CDR3 nucleotides are TGTGCCAGCAGCTTACAGGAGTTGGGCTACACCTTC. Protein product: CASSLQELGYTF. V gene TRBV5-6 combines with J gene TRBJ1-2; tentatively, D is TRBD1 (5 bases). V was clipped by 2 bases and J by 8 bases, with 10 bases between them. The CDR3 has 12 residues. Per the germline V gene, CDR1 is SGHDT and CDR2 is YYEEEE.

This chain uses TRBV5-8 with TRBJ2-7; 11 nucleotides agree with TRBD2. V lost 4 bases and J lost 2; bases outside the gene matches: 5. This CDR3 spans 15 amino acids. Germline V CDR1 and CDR2: SGHTS, YDEGEE. The CDR3 nucleotides read TGTGCCAGCAGCCCACCGGGACTAGCGGCCTACGAGCAGTACTTC. It codes for CASSPPGLAAYEQYF.

V gene TRBV30 combines with J gene TRBJ2-1; D possibly corresponds to TRBD2 (5 bases). The CDR3 runs to 16 residues. Trimming cost V 4 bases and J 8 bases, with 24 bases left between them. Germline CDR1 GTSNPN, CDR2 SVGIG (reference sequence). Here the CDR3 reads CAWIHYPSSTGDEQFF. The CDR3 coding sequence is TGTGCCTGGATTCATTACCCTTCTTCCACCGGGGATGAGCAGTTCTTC.

This sequence joins TRBV7-9 and TRBJ2-2, with D tentatively TRBD2 (7 bases). V was shortened by 8 bases and J by 0 bases, with 16 bases between the two germline ends. The CDR3 has 16 residues. Germline lookup yields CDR1 SEHNR and CDR2 FQNEAQ (reference sequence). CDR3 sequence reads: CASGGGLIANTGELFF. CDR3 DNA sequence: TGTGCCAGCGGGGGGGGGCTTATCGCGAACACCGGGGAGCTGTTTTTT.

The chain links TRBV27 to TRBJ2-7; D is unclear. Germline CDR1 and CDR2: MNHEY and SMNVEV (reference sequence). The V gene lost 8 bases and the J gene lost 3 bases, with 14 bases spanning the gap. This CDR3 has 13 amino acids. DNA for the CDR3: TGTGCCAGCGGAAGAACCCCAGGCTACGAGCAGTACTTC. Translated, it gives CASGRTPGYEQYF.

The gene calls are TRBV6-5 and TRBJ2-7, with 10 bases matching TRBD1. CDR3 size: 14 residues. Trimming at V came to 5 bases and at J to 3 bases, leaving 4 bases not matched to a gene. CDR1 is MNHEY and CDR2 is SVGAGI in the germline V gene. For the CDR3, the DNA is TGTGCCAGCAGTCCCGGGACAGGGGTCTACGAGCAGTACTTC. Its translation is CASSPGTGVYEQYF.

J is TRBJ2-3 and V is TRBV28, with TRBD1 matching 10 bases. V lost 4 bases and J lost 4; bases outside the gene matches: 5. Germline values: CDR1 MDHEN, CDR2 SYDVKM. This CDR3 is 15 amino acids long. CDR3 DNA: TGTGCCAGCAGTTCGACAGGGGGCTTGGCAGATACGCAGTATTTT. This sequence encodes CASSSTGGLADTQYF.

V is TRBV27 and J is TRBJ1-2, with no clear D. Germline V gene lookup returns CDR1 MNHEY and CDR2 SMNVEV (reference sequence). The CDR3 totals 13 residues. V was trimmed by 7 bases and J by 8 bases, leaving 17 bases between them. In DNA, the CDR3 is TGTGCCAGCAAGCCAGTGGCTAGGGAAGGCTACACCTTC. Its protein product is CASKPVAREGYTF.